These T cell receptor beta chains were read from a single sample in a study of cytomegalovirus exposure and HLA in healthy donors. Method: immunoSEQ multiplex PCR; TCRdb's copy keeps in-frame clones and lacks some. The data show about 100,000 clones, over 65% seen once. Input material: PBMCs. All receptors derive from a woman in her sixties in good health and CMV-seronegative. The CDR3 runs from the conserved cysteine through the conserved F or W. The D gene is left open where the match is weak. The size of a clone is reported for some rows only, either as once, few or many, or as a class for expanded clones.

CDR3 protein: CASSQGPPAQKLFF
CDR3 DNA: TGTGCCAGCAGCCAGGGGCCCCCGGCTCAAAAACTGTTTTTT
D gene: -
J gene: TRBJ1-4
clone size: -
V gene: TRBV5-6

CDR3 protein: CASSLGRVGEQFF
CDR3 DNA: TGTGCCAGCAGCTTGGGCAGGGTAGGAGAGCAGTTCTTC
D gene: -
J gene: TRBJ2-1
clone size: -
V gene: TRBV5-6

CDR3 protein: CAISESRVGQPQHF
CDR3 DNA: TGTGCCATCAGTGAGTCCAGGGTCGGGCAGCCCCAGCATTTT
D gene: -
J gene: TRBJ1-5
clone size: -
V gene: TRBV10-3

CDR3 protein: CASRSGTGNNEQFF
CDR3 DNA: TGTGCCAGCAGGTCCGGGACAGGGAACAATGAGCAGTTCTTC
D gene: TRBD1
J gene: TRBJ2-1
clone size: once
V gene: TRBV2

CDR3 protein: CASRNFNEKLFF
CDR3 DNA: TGTGCCAGCAGGAACTTCAATGAAAAACTGTTTTTT
D gene: -
J gene: TRBJ1-4
clone size: few
V gene: TRBV7-6

CDR3 protein: CASSLRQPSDTQYF
CDR3 DNA: TGTGCCAGCAGCTTACGACAGCCTTCGGATACGCAGTATTTT
D gene: -
J gene: TRBJ2-3
clone size: -
V gene: TRBV5-6

CDR3 protein: CATPGLNTGELFF
CDR3 DNA: TGTGCCACCCCGGGACTTAACACCGGGGAGCTGTTTTTT
D gene: -
J gene: TRBJ2-2
clone size: -
V gene: TRBV15

CDR3 protein: CASSRDTTKEAFF
CDR3 DNA: TGTGCCAGCAGCCGGGACACGACGAAGGAAGCTTTCTTT
D gene: -
J gene: TRBJ1-1
clone size: -
V gene: TRBV5-4

CDR3 protein: CASSEWSDGYTF
CDR3 DNA: TGTGCCAGCAGCGAATGGTCGGATGGCTACACCTTC
D gene: -
J gene: TRBJ1-2
clone size: -
V gene: TRBV9

CDR3 protein: CASSLSSSSYNEQFF
CDR3 DNA: TGTGCCAGCAGCTTAAGTAGCTCATCCTACAATGAGCAGTTCTTC
D gene: -
J gene: TRBJ2-1
clone size: -
V gene: TRBV7-9

CDR3 protein: CASSIAGLGQTNQPQHF
CDR3 DNA: TGTGCCAGTAGTATCGCGGGCCTCGGACAGACGAATCAGCCCCAGCATTTT
D gene: -
J gene: TRBJ1-5
clone size: few
V gene: TRBV19

CDR3 protein: CAWSGEMNTEAFF
CDR3 DNA: TGTGCCTGGAGTGGAGAAATGAACACTGAAGCTTTCTTT
D gene: -
J gene: TRBJ1-1
clone size: -
V gene: TRBV30

CDR3 protein: CASSQDSGRSYNEQFF
CDR3 DNA: TGCGCCAGCAGCCAAGATAGCGGGAGAAGCTACAATGAGCAGTTCTTC
D gene: TRBD2
J gene: TRBJ2-1
clone size: -
V gene: TRBV4-3

CDR3 protein: CASSVLLAGIYEQYF
CDR3 DNA: TGTGCCAGCAGTGTACTACTAGCGGGTATCTACGAGCAGTACTTC
D gene: TRBD2
J gene: TRBJ2-7
clone size: once
V gene: TRBV2

CDR3 protein: CASSVGLVSQETQYF
CDR3 DNA: TGTGCCAGCAGCGTAGGACTAGTTTCCCAAGAGACCCAGTACTTC
D gene: -
J gene: TRBJ2-5
clone size: -
V gene: TRBV9

CDR3 protein: CASSLESSGNTIYF
CDR3 DNA: TGCGCCAGCAGCTTGGAGAGCTCTGGAAACACCATATATTTT
D gene: -
J gene: TRBJ1-3
clone size: few
V gene: TRBV5-1

CDR3 protein: CSAYRVLSTEAFF
CDR3 DNA: TGCAGCGCTTACAGGGTTTTGAGCACTGAAGCTTTCTTT
D gene: -
J gene: TRBJ1-1
clone size: -
V gene: TRBV29-1

CDR3 protein: CASSEGFPFEAFF
CDR3 DNA: TGTGCCAGCAGTGAAGGTTTCCCCTTCGAAGCTTTCTTT
D gene: -
J gene: TRBJ1-1
clone size: few
V gene: TRBV2

CDR3 protein: CASNSRQGSFNTGELFF
CDR3 DNA: TGTGCCAGCAATTCGCGACAGGGGAGTTTCAACACCGGGGAGCTGTTTTTT
D gene: TRBD1
J gene: TRBJ2-2
clone size: -
V gene: TRBV5-4

CDR3 protein: CASSPPITGGPTNTQYF
CDR3 DNA: TGTGCCAGCTCACCACCGATAACAGGGGGACCCACGAATACGCAGTATTTT
D gene: TRBD1
J gene: TRBJ2-3
clone size: -
V gene: TRBV18

CDR3 protein: CASSRTGGEQFF
CDR3 DNA: TGTGCCAGCAGCCGGACCGGGGGAGAGCAGTTCTTC
D gene: -
J gene: TRBJ2-1
clone size: -
V gene: TRBV2

CDR3 protein: CASSYSTSGYEQYF
CDR3 DNA: TGTGCCAGCAGTTACTCGACAAGTGGCTACGAGCAGTACTTC
D gene: -
J gene: TRBJ2-7
clone size: few
V gene: TRBV6-5

CDR3 protein: CASSPYGAGPQPQHF
CDR3 DNA: TGTGCCAGCAGCCCTTATGGTGCAGGGCCTCAGCCCCAGCATTTT
D gene: -
J gene: TRBJ1-5
clone size: once
V gene: TRBV7-6

CDR3 protein: CASSLGSAGGYNEQFF
CDR3 DNA: TGCGCCAGCAGCTTGGGGTCAGCGGGAGGCTACAATGAGCAGTTCTTC
D gene: TRBD2
J gene: TRBJ2-1
clone size: -
V gene: TRBV5-1

CDR3 protein: CASSVGRLVNTGELFF
CDR3 DNA: TGTGCCAGCAGCGTAGGCAGACTAGTGAACACCGGGGAGCTGTTTTTT
D gene: -
J gene: TRBJ2-2
clone size: -
V gene: TRBV9

CDR3 protein: CASSIGASGNEQFF
CDR3 DNA: TGTGCCAGTAGTATCGGTGCTAGCGGGAATGAGCAGTTCTTC
D gene: TRBD2
J gene: TRBJ2-1
clone size: -
V gene: TRBV19

CDR3 protein: CASSQEASLPRGEQYF
CDR3 DNA: TGCGCCAGCAGCCAAGAGGCGTCGCTGCCCAGGGGCGAGCAGTACTTC
D gene: -
J gene: TRBJ2-7
clone size: -
V gene: TRBV4-1